This TCR beta chain was sequenced during a study of blood T cell repertoires in COVID-19. Across the whole study: Researchers got acute and convalescent COVID-19 samples from the United States, Italy and Spain. T cells, B-cell-depleted T cells, or PBMCs supplied cDNA or gDNA.

In the original processing: Amplification of reference gene primers was used by the study to estimate nucleated cell counts. The protocol was immunoSEQ multiplex PCR, while the TCRdb copy is restricted to in-frame clones and leaves out a portion. D and trimming were read from the DNA, whereas the V and J calls and clone size are those reported in that table. The profile covers approximately 50,000 clones, with roughly 84% appearing a single time and 6.5% to 8% taken by the ten largest. This CDR3 has 14 amino acids. V lost 7 bases to trimming and J lost 3 bases, with 15 bases between them. Germline V gives CDR1 LGHDT, CDR2 YNNKEL (reference sequence).

The source of this sequence is a man aged 50-59 years with active COVID-19. Sequencing was done on a sample of peripheral blood. This chain connects TRBV3-1 (or the pseudogene TRBV3-2) to TRBJ2-5, with a weak D call TRBD2 (5 bases). The CDR3 DNA reads TGTGCCAGCATCTCCCGAGGGTCGGAAGAGACCCAGTACTTC. It specifies CASISRGSEETQYF.